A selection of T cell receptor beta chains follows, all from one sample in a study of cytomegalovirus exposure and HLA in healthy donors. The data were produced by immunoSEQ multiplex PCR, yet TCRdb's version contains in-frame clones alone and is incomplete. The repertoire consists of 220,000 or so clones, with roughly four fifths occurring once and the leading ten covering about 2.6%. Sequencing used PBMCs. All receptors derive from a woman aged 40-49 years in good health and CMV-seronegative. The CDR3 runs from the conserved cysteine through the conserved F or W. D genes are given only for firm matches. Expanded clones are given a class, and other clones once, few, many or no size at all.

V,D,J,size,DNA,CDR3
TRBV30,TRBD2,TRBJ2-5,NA,TGTGCCTGGACCTTATACCTCGGGAGGGGAGAGACCCAGTACTTC,CAWTLYLGRGETQYF
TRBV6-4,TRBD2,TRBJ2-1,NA,TGTGCCAGCAGTGAACGCGGGGAGGGTTCGGTCGGTGAGCAGTTCTTC,CASSERGEGSVGEQFF
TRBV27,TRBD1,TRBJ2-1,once,TGTGCCAGCAGAGGATGGGACAGAACAGGTGAGCAGTTCTTC,CASRGWDRTGEQFF
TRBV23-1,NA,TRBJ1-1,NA,TGCGCCAGCAGTCGAATACAGGGTGGTAGCACTGAAGCTTTCTTT,CASSRIQGGSTEAFF
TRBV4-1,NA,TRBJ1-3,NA,TGCGCCAGCAGCCAAGGCAGGATCAACGTTGGAAACACCATATATTTT,CASSQGRINVGNTIYF
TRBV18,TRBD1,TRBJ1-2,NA,TGTGCCAGCTCACCACTCTGGGACAGCAGTCATGGCTACACCTTC,CASSPLWDSSHGYTF
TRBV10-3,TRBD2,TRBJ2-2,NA,TGTGCCATCAGTGAGGGACTAGCGGGAGCCACCGGGGAGCTGTTTTTT,CAISEGLAGATGELFF
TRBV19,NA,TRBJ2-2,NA,TGTGCCAGTAGTCCCGGGACCCGGGGGACCGGGGAGCTGTTTTTT,CASSPGTRGTGELFF
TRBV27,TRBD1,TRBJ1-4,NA,TGTGCCAGCAGTATATCCGGGACAGGGCCTGAAAAACTGTTTTTT,CASSISGTGPEKLFF
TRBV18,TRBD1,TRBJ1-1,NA,TGTGCCAGCTCACCGGGACAGCACAACACTGAAGCTTTCTTT,CASSPGQHNTEAFF
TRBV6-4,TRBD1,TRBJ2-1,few,TGTGCCAGCAGTGCACAGGGGAATGAGCAGTTCTTC,CASSAQGNEQFF
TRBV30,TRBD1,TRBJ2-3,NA,TGTGCCTGGAGTGGGGACAGGGCGACGCAGTATTTT,CAWSGDRATQYF
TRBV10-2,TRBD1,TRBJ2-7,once,TGCGCCAGCAGGCATCACTCCGGGGACAGGCGATACGAGCAGTACTTC,CASRHHSGDRRYEQYF
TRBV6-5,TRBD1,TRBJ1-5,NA,TGTGCCAGTAGAACCGGGACAGGAAGGAGGCAGCCCCAGCATTTT,CASRTGTGRRQPQHF
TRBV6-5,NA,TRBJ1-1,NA,TGTGCCAGCAGTTACTCAGGGGCCAACACTGAAGCTTTCTTT,CASSYSGANTEAFF
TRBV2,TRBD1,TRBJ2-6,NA,TGTGCCAGCAGTGAGTTGGGGACAGGGATTACTGGGGCCAACGTCCTGACTTTC,CASSELGTGITGANVLTF
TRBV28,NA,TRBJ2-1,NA,TGTGCCAGCAGTTTACGGCAGGGTTGGGAGCAGTTCTTC,CASSLRQGWEQFF
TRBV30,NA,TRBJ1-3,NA,TGTGCCTGGGATCAGGGGTGGGGAAACACCATATATTTT,CAWDQGWGNTIYF
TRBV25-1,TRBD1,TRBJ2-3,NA,TGTGCCAGCAGCCGATTAGGGACAGGGGAAGATACGCAGTATTTT,CASSRLGTGEDTQYF
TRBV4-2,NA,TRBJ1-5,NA,TGTGCCAGCAGCCCCCCGGGAGGTAGCAATCAGCCCCAGCATTTT,CASSPPGGSNQPQHF
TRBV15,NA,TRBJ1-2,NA,TGTGCCACCAGCAGAGACCTCGGACAGACCCGGCGAGGCTACACCTTC,CATSRDLGQTRRGYTF
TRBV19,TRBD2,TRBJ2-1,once,TGTGCCAGTAGTATGACCGGGAGGGCCTTCAATGAGCAGTTCTTC,CASSMTGRAFNEQFF
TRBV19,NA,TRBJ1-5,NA,TGTGCCAGTAGTCTATCCATAAGCAATCAGCCCCAGCATTTT,CASSLSISNQPQHF
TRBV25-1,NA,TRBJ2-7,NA,TGTGCCAGTATAGGGGGGGGATGGGAGCAGTACTTC,CASIGGGWEQYF
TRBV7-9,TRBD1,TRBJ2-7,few,TGTGCCAGCAGCGAGGACAGGGGCTACGAGCAGTACTTC,CASSEDRGYEQYF
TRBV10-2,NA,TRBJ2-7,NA,TGCGCCACCGGAAGGGTAGTGCGGGACCCCTACGAGCAGTACTTC,CATGRVVRDPYEQYF
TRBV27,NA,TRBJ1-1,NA,TGTGCCAGCAGAGTGGGCCAGGGTGGATTTGAAGCTTTCTTT,CASRVGQGGFEAFF
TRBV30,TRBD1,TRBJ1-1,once,TGTGCCTGGGGCACAGGGGGGGTAGCAGCTTTCTTT,CAWGTGGVAAFF
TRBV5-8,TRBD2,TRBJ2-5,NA,TGTGCCAGCAGCCCTGCCGACGGGAGGGAGACCCAGTACTTC,CASSPADGRETQYF
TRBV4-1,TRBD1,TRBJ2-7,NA,TGCGCCAGCAGCCTTGGGACAGGGGGCTTAATTCGCGGGGCCTACGAGCAGTACTTC,CASSLGTGGLIRGAYEQYF
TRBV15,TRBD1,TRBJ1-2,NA,TGTGCCACCAGCAGAGTAGCGGGACAGGGAGGTTCTAACTATGGCTACACCTTC,CATSRVAGQGGSNYGYTF
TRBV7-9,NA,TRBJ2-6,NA,TGTGCCAGCAGCTCTAGGACAGCGGGGGCCAACGTCCTGACTTTC,CASSSRTAGANVLTF
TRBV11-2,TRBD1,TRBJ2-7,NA,TGTGCCAGCAGCTCCTATACAAAAAATCGACAGGGAGCCTACGAGCAGTACTTC,CASSSYTKNRQGAYEQYF
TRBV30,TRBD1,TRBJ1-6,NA,TGTGCCTCCGATTGGGGACAGGGGTTCTCACCCCTCCACTTT,CASDWGQGFSPLHF
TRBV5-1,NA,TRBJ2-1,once,TGCGCCAGCAGCTTGGTTGGAGGGGCCTTGAGCTCCTACAATGAGCAGTTCTTC,CASSLVGGALSSYNEQFF
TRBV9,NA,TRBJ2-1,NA,TGTGCCAGCAGCGTAGCGAGTGAGCAGTTCTTC,CASSVASEQFF
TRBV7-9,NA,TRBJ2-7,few,TGTGCCAGCGCACCTTATTCAGGGTACTACGAGCAGTACTTC,CASAPYSGYYEQYF
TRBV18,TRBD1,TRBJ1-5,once,TGTGCCAGCTCACCGCCGGGACAGGGGGCTTCGAATCAGCCCCAGCATTTT,CASSPPGQGASNQPQHF
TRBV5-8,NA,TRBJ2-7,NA,TGTGCCAGCAGCAGGACCAGCGGGTACGAGCAGTACTTC,CASSRTSGYEQYF
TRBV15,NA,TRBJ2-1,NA,TGTGCCACCAGCAGAGATAGGGGATACAATGAGCAGTTCTTC,CATSRDRGYNEQFF
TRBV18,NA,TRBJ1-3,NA,TGTGCCAGCTCACCAAGGCGGGGCGCAGACTCTGGAAACACCATATATTTT,CASSPRRGADSGNTIYF
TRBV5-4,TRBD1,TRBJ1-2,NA,TGTGCCAGCAGCATAGGGACAGGGGGACCCTATGGCTACACCTTC,CASSIGTGGPYGYTF
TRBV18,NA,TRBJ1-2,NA,TGTGCCAGCTCACCAGGAGGGCAGGGCTATGGCTACACCTTC,CASSPGGQGYGYTF
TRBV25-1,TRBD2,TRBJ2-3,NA,TGTGCCAGCAGTGAATATGTGCTAGCGGGAGGCACAGATACGCAGTATTTT,CASSEYVLAGGTDTQYF
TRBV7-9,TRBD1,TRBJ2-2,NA,TGTGCCAGCAGCCTGGACAGGGATTCTTCCACCGGGGAGCTGTTTTTT,CASSLDRDSSTGELFF
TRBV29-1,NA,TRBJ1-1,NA,TGCAGCGTTGGGGAGGGGCCCAACACTGAAGCTTTCTTT,CSVGEGPNTEAFF
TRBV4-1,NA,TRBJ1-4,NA,TGCGCCAGCAGCCACACCAGGGTATCAGGTGAAAAACTGTTTTTT,CASSHTRVSGEKLFF
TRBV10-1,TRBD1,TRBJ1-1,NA,TGCGCCAGCAGGGGACAGATGAACACTGAAGCTTTCTTT,CASRGQMNTEAFF
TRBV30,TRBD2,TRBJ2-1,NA,TGTGCCTGGAGTGTACTGGGCGGGAGTACAGGGTTCTTC,CAWSVLGGSTGFF
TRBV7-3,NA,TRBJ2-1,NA,TGTGCCAGCACCTCTAGCTCCTACAATGAGCAGTTCTTC,CASTSSSYNEQFF
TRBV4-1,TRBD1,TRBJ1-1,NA,TGCGCCAGCAGCCGACAGGGGGGGACTGAAGCTTTCTTT,CASSRQGGTEAFF
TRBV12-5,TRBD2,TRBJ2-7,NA,TGTGCTAGTGGTTTGGGGACTAGCAAGACCTACGAGCAGTACTTC,CASGLGTSKTYEQYF
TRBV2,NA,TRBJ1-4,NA,TGTGCCAGCAGGAACAAACCAGGGGCAGGGATAATTGGAAAACTGTTTTTT,CASRNKPGAGIIGKLFF
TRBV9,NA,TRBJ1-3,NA,TGTGCCAGCAGCGCCCACAGTTCTGGAAACACCATATATTTT,CASSAHSSGNTIYF
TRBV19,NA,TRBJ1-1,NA,TGTGCCAGTACCACTTTGAGAAATTATGAAGCTTTCTTT,CASTTLRNYEAFF
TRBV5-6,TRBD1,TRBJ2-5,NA,TGTGCCAGCAGCTTGGGACGGGACAGCAGAGAGACCCAGTACTTC,CASSLGRDSRETQYF
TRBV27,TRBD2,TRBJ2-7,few,TGTGCCAGTCGGACCTTAGCGGGAGGCCTCACCTACGAGCAGTACTTC,CASRTLAGGLTYEQYF
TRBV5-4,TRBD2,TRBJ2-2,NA,TGTGCCAGCAGCCCACGAACGGGACTAGGGGTGGAAAGCACCGGGGAGCTGTTTTTT,CASSPRTGLGVESTGELFF
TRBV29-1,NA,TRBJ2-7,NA,TGCAGCGTTGAACGCACAGGGAGCTACGAGCAGTACTTC,CSVERTGSYEQYF
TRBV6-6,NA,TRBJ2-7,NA,TGTGCCAGCAGGTTGATGGAGGGGGCCGAGCAGTACTTC,CASRLMEGAEQYF